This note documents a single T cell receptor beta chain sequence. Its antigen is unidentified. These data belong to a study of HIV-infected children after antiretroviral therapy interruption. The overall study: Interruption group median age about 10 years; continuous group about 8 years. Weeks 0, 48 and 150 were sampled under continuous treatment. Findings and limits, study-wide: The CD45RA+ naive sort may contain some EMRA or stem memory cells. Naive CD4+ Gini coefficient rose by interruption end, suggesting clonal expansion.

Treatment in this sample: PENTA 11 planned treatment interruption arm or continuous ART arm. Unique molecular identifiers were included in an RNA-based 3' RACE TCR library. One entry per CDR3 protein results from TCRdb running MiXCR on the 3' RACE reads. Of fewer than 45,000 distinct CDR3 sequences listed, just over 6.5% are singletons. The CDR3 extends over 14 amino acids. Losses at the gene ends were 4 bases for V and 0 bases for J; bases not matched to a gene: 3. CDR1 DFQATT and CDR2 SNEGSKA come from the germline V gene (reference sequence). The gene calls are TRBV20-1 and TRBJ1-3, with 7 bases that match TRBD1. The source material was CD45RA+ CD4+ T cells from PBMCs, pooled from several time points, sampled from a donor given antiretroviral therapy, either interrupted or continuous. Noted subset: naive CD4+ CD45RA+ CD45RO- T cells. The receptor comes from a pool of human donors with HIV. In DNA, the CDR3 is TGCAGTGCTAATCGGGACAGCTCTGGAAACACCATATATTTT. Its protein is CSANRDSSGNTIYF.